Described below is a single TCR beta chain sequence and its context. Sequenced by immunoSEQ multiplex PCR; TCRdb stores in-frame clones only, minus some. The sample carries approximately 100,000 clones, 75% to 95% recorded once. The CDR3 is 14 residues long. Losses at the gene ends were 2 bases for V and 8 bases for J; bases not matched to a gene: 8. Looked up from germline, CDR1 is MNHNS and CDR2 is SASEGT. The source of the sample is a study of T cell changes during pregnancy in multiple sclerosis. The sequencing here drew on peripheral blood, taken before pregnancy. The sequence was collected from a female donor with multiple sclerosis, enrolled in a pregnancy study. This sequence joins TRBV6-1 and TRBJ1-2; 7 nucleotides line up with TRBD1. The CDR3 protein is CASSEITGARGYTF. DNA for the CDR3: TGTGCCAGCAGTGAAATTACAGGGGCTCGGGGCTACACCTTC.